A single sample is the source of the 14 T cell receptor beta chains below, sequenced in a study of cytomegalovirus exposure and HLA in healthy donors. Both 60 Vbeta primers and 13 Jbeta primers went into the PCR. Repertoires were generated with immunoSEQ multiplex PCR, while TCRdb's copy carries only in-frame clones and drops some. The sample carries about 110,000 clones, roughly 67% recorded once. Sequenced sample: PBMCs. These receptors were obtained from a young man in good health and CMV-seropositive.

The gene calls are TRBV7-2 and TRBJ2-3; 12 bases match TRBD2. There are 15 residues in the CDR3. CDR1 and CDR2 (germline): SGHTA, FQGNSA. Trimming at V came to 2 bases and at J to 7 bases, leaving 4 bases not matched to a gene. As DNA, the CDR3 is TGTGCCAGCAGCTTAACTAGCGGGGGGCCCCATACGCAGTATTTT. It specifies CASSLTSGGPHTQYF.

The chain couples TRBV25-1 to TRBJ1-4; no clear D gene. The CDR3 is 15 residues long. Germline CDR1 reads MGHDK; CDR2 reads SYGVNS. Trimming took off 1 base at V and 8 bases at J, with 14 bases between the two ends. Here the CDR3 DNA reads TGTGCCAGCAGTGAATTCGGGGTTGAGATCGAAAAACTGTTTTTT. Translation gives CASSEFGVEIEKLFF.

V usage is TRBV19 and J usage is TRBJ1-5; no definite D call. Per germline, CDR1 LNHDA and CDR2 SQIVND (reference sequence). This CDR3 has 15 residues. Trimming removed 7 bases at V and 0 bases at J, with 13 bases between. The CDR3 region has the DNA TGTGCCAGTACCACGACATCCTATAGCAATCAGCCCCAGCATTTT. Translated, it gives CASTTTSYSNQPQHF.

The chain employs TRBV6-1 and TRBJ1-5; 7 nucleotides align to TRBD1. This CDR3 has 14 residues. The ends lost 4 bases at V and 6 bases at J; junction bases unmatched: 6. Germline V CDR1 and CDR2: MNHNS, SASEGT. CDR3 sequence: CASSAGGVSQPQHF. The CDR3 nucleotides read TGTGCCAGCAGTGCAGGGGGTGTTAGTCAGCCCCAGCATTTT.

In its sample, this clone was seen many times. In DNA, the CDR3 is TGTGCCAGCAGTGCTATAGCGGGGTCCACAGATACGCAGTATTTT. Protein product: CASSAIAGSTDTQYF. The chain uses TRBV6-4 and TRBJ2-3, with TRBD2 matching over 8 bases. The germline CDR1 and CDR2 sequences are MRHNA and SNTAGT. The CDR3 contains 15 residues. V lost 4 bases and J lost 2; bases outside the gene matches: 5.

V and J are TRBV28 and TRBJ1-6, with D possibly TRBD1 on 5 matching bases. V was shortened by 6 bases and J by 1 base, with 13 bases between the two germline ends. The CDR3 is 16 residues long. From germline, CDR1 is MDHEN and CDR2 SYDVKM. The CDR3 region is CASSPGGGSYNSPLHF. As DNA, the CDR3 is TGTGCCAGCAGCCCCGGGGGGGGGTCCTATAATTCACCCCTCCACTTT.

The chain uses TRBV29-1 and TRBJ1-2; 7 positions match TRBD1. The CDR3 spans 13 residues. The trim removed 5 bases at V and 8 bases at J, leaving 11 bases unmatched. Germline V CDR1 and CDR2: SQVTM, ANQGSEA. CDR3 residues: CSVPKHTGEGYTF. As DNA, the CDR3 is TGCAGCGTTCCAAAACACACAGGGGAGGGCTACACCTTC. Looking up the rest from reference TRBV29-1 and TRBJ1-2 gives the full variable domain: SAVISQKPSRDICQRGTSLTIQCQVDSQVTMMFWYRQQPGQSLTLIATANQGSEATYESGFVIDKFPISRPNLTFSTLTVSNMSPEDSSIYLCSVPKHTGEGYTFGSGTRLTVV.

The rearrangement joins TRBV5-1 to TRBJ2-5; 9 bases are shared with TRBD2. The CDR3 is made up of 14 amino acids. Trimming removed 4 bases from V and 4 bases from J; junction bases left unmatched: 5. CDR1 and CDR2 (germline): SGHRS, YFSETQ. Written as DNA, the CDR3 is TGCGCCAGCAGCAACCCTAGCGGGGCAGAGACCCAGTACTTC. Its protein product is CASSNPSGAETQYF.

CDR3 sequence reads: CASSLQDNYEQYV. CDR3 coding DNA: TGTGCCAGCAGCTTGCAGGACAACTACGAGCAGTACGTC. The chain employs TRBV5-5 and TRBJ2-7, with D maybe TRBD1 (5 bases). The CDR3 loop spans 13 amino acids. Trimming shortened V by 1 base and J by 3 bases, and 8 bases separated the two germline ends. The germline CDR1 and CDR2 sequences are SGHKS and YYEKEE (reference sequence).

This chain uses TRBV7-9 with TRBJ2-7; TRBD2 matches 7 bases. The germline V gene encodes CDR1 SEHNR and CDR2 FQNEAQ (reference sequence). CDR3 length: 15 amino acids. The V segment lost 5 bases and the J segment 7 bases; nucleotides outside the gene matches: 14. This CDR3 reads CASSRREGLRWEQYF. CDR3 nucleotides: TGTGCCAGCAGCCGCAGGGAGGGCCTCCGCTGGGAGCAGTACTTC.

The table lists this clone with a few counts. This chain connects TRBV30 to TRBJ2-1, with a tentative D call TRBD1 (5 bases). The V gene lost 2 bases and the J gene lost 9 bases, with 17 bases spanning the gap. CDR1 and CDR2 (germline): GTSNPN, SVGIG (reference sequence). There are 14 residues in the CDR3. The CDR3 nucleotides read TGTGCCTGGAGTTCCTCTACGGTCAGGGCTGAGCAGTTCTTC. Translation: CAWSSSTVRAEQFF.

The chain is built from TRBV9 and TRBJ2-7, with D unclear. Germline-derived CDR1 and CDR2 are SGDLS and YYNGEE. V lost 7 bases and J 3 bases, leaving 17 bases between the germline ends. This CDR3 has 14 residues. CDR3 bases: TGTGCCAGCCTGAGTCCTCTTGCCAACTACGAGCAGTACTTC. Translation: CASLSPLANYEQYF.

The chain employs TRBV5-6 and TRBJ2-5; possibly TRBD2 for D (5 bases). CDR1 and CDR2 from the germline V gene are SGHDT and YYEEEE. The CDR3 extends over 16 amino acids. V lost 3 bases and J lost 2, with 17 bases in between. CDR3 bases: TGTGCCAGCAGCTCGCCAGACGGGGAATTGCAAGAGACCCAGTACTTC. Translation gives CASSSPDGELQETQYF.

This clone was recorded only once. This sequence joins TRBV5-1 and TRBJ1-5, with TRBD1 identical over 9 bases. Germline assignment: CDR1 SGHRS and CDR2 YFSETQ. With 4 bases clipped from V and 7 bases from J, the junction kept 6 bases outside the gene matches. The CDR3 loop spans 14 amino acids. DNA for the CDR3: TGCGCCAGCAGCCCGGGACAGGGAGGGCAGCCCCAGCATTTT. Its translation is CASSPGQGGQPQHF.